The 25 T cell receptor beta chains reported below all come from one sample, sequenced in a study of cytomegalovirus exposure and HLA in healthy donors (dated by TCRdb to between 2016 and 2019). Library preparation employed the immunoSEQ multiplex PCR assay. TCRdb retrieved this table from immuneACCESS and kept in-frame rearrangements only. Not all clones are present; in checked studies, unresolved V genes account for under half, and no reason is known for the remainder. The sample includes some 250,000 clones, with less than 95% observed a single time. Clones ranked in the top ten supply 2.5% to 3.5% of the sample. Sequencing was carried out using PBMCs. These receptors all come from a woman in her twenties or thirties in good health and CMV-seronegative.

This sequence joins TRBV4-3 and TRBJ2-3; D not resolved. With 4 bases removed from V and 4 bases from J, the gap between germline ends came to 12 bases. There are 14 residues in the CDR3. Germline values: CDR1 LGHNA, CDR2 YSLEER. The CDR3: CASSPNLVSDTQYF. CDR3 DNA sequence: TGCGCCAGCAGCCCGAATCTAGTTTCAGATACGCAGTATTTT.

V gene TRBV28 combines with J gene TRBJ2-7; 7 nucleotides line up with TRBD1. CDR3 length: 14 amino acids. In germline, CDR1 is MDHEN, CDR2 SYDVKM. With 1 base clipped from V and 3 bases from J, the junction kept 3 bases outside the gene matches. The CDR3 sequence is CASSLLGTDYEQYF. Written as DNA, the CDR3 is TGTGCCAGCAGTTTATTAGGGACAGACTACGAGCAGTACTTC.

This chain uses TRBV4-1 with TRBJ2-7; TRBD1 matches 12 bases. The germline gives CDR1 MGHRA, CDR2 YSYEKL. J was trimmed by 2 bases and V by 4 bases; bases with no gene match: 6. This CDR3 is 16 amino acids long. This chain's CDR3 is CASSRPGTGGAYEQYF. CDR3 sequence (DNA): TGCGCCAGCAGCCGCCCGGGGACAGGGGGCGCCTACGAGCAGTACTTC.

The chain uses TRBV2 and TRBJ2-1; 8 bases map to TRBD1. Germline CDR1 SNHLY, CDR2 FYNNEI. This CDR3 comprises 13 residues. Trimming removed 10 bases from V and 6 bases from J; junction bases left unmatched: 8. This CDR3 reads CATSGTGSNEQFF. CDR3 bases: TGTGCCACCTCGGGGACAGGATCCAATGAGCAGTTCTTC.

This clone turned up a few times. CDR3 protein: CASSLEGPNQPQHF. The CDR3 nucleotides are TGCGCCAGCAGCTTGGAAGGGCCCAATCAGCCCCAGCATTTT. V is TRBV5-1 and J is TRBJ1-5; D unclear. Germline lookup yields CDR1 SGHRS and CDR2 YFSETQ. This CDR3 spans 14 amino acids. V was cut by 0 bases and J by 3 bases, with 7 bases left in between.

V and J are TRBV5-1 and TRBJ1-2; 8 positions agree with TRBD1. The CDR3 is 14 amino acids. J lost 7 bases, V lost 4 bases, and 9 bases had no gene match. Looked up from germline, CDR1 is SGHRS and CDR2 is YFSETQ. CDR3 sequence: CASSPGQGGFGYTF. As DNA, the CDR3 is TGCGCCAGCAGCCCTGGACAGGGTGGTTTTGGCTACACCTTC.

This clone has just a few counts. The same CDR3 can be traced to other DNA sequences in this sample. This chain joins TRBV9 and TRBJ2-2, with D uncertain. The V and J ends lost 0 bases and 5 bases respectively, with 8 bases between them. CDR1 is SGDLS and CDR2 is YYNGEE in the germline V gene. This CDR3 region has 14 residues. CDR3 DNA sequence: TGTGCCAGCAGCGTAGCTCTGGGGACCGGGGAGCTGTTTTTT. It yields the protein CASSVALGTGELFF. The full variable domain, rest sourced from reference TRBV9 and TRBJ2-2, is DSGVTQTPKHLITATGQRVTLRCSPRSGDLSVYWYQQSLDQGLQFLIQYYNGEERAKGNILERFSAQQFPDLHSELNLSSLELGDSALYFCASSVALGTGELFFGEGSRLTVL.

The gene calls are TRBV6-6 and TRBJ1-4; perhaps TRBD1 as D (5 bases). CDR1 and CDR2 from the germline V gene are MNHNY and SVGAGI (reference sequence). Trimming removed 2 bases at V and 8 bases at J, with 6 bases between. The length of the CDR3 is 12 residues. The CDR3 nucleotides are TGTGCCAGCAGTTACCAGGGAGAAAAACTGTTTTTT. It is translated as CASSYQGEKLFF.

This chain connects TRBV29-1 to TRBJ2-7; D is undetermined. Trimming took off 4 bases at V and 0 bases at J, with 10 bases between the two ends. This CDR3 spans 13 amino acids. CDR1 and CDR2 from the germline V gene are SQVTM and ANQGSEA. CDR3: CSVVAQVSYEQYF. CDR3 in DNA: TGCAGCGTTGTGGCCCAGGTCTCCTACGAGCAGTACTTC.

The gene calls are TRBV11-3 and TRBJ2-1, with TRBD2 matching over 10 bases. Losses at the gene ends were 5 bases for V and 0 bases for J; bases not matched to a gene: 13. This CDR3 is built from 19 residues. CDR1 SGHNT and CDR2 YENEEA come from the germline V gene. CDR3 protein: CASSLGLAPEVISYNEQFF. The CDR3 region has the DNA TGTGCCAGCAGCCTGGGACTAGCGCCCGAAGTCATCTCCTACAATGAGCAGTTCTTC.

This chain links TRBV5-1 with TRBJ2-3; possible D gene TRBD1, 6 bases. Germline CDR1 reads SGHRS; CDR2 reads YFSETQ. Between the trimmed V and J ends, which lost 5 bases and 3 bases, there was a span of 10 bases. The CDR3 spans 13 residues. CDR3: CASRPTGTDTQYF. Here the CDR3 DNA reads TGCGCCAGCAGACCTACAGGGACAGATACGCAGTATTTT. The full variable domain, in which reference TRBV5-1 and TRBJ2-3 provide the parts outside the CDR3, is KAGVTQTPRYLIKTRGQQVTLSCSPISGHRSVSWYQQTPGQGLQFLFEYFSETQRNKGNFPGRFSGRQFSNSRSEMNVSTLELGDSALYLCASRPTGTDTQYFGPGTRLTVL.

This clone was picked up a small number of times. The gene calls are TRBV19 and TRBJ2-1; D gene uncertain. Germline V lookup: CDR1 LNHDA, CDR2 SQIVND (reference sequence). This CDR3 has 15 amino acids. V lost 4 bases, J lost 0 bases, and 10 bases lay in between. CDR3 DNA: TGTGCCAGTAGTACTACACCGACCTCCTACAATGAGCAGTTCTTC. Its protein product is CASSTTPTSYNEQFF.

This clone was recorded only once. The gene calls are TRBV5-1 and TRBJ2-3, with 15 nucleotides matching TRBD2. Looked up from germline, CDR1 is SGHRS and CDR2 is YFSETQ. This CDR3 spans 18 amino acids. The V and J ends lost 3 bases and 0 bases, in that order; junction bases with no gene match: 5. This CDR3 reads CASSSGLAGGASTDTQYF. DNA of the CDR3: TGCGCCAGCAGCTCGGGACTAGCGGGAGGAGCTAGCACAGATACGCAGTATTTT.

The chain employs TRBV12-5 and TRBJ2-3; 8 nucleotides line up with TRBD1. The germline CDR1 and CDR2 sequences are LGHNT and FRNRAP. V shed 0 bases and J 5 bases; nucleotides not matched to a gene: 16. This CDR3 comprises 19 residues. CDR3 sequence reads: CASGLVQDGVTGVRDTQYF. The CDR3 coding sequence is TGTGCTAGTGGTTTGGTACAGGACGGCGTGACAGGGGTTAGAGATACGCAGTATTTT.

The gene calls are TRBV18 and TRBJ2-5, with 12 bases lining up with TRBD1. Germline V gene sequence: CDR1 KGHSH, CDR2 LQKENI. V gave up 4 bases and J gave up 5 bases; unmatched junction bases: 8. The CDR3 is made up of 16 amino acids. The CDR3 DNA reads TGTGCCAGCTCACTACCGGGACAGGGGGCTGTGGAGACCCAGTACTTC. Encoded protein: CASSLPGQGAVETQYF. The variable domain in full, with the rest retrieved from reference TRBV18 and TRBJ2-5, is NAGVMQNPRHLVRRRGQEARLRCSPMKGHSHVYWYRQLPEEGLKFMVYLQKENIIDESGMPKERFSAEFPKEGPSILRIQQVVRGDSAAYFCASSLPGQGAVETQYFGPGTRLLVL.

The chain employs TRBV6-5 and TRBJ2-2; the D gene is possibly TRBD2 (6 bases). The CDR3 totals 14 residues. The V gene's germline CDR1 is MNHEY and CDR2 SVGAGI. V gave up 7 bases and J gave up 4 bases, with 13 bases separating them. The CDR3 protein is CASNINGGTGELFF. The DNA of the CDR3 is TGTGCCAGCAACATTAACGGGGGCACCGGGGAGCTGTTTTTT.

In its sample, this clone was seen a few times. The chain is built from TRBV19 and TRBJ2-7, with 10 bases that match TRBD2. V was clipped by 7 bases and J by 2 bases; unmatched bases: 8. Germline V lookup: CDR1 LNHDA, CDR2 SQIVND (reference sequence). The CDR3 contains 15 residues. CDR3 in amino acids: CASKEASGSPYEQYF. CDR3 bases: TGTGCCAGTAAAGAGGCTAGCGGGAGCCCCTACGAGCAGTACTTC.

The CDR3, as DNA: TGCAGCGTGACTCCACTAGCGGGAGGGCCCGGGGAGCAGTACTTC. As protein: CSVTPLAGGPGEQYF. The chain joins TRBV29-1 to TRBJ2-7, with 13 bases fitting TRBD2. Unmatched junction bases numbered 12, after V lost 6 bases and J lost 7 bases. In germline, CDR1 is SQVTM, CDR2 ANQGSEA. The CDR3 is 15 residues long.

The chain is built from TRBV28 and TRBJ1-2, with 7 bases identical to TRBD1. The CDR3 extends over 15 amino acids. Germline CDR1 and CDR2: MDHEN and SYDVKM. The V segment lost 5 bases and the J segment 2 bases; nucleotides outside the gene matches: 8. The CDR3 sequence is CASSTRKQGNYGYTF. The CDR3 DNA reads TGTGCCAGCAGTACGAGAAAACAGGGGAACTATGGCTACACCTTC.

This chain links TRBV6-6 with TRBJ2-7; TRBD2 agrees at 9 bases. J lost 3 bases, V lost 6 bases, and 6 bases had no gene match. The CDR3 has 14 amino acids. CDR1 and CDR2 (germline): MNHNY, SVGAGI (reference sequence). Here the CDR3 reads CASSFSGSVYEQYF. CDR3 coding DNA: TGTGCCAGCAGCTTTAGCGGGAGCGTCTACGAGCAGTACTTC.

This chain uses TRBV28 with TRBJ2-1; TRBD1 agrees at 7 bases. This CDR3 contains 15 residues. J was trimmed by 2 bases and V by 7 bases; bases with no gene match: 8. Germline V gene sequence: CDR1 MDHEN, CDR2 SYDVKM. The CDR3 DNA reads TGTGCCAGCACCCTGACAGGGTTCCCCTACAATGAGCAGTTCTTC. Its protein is CASTLTGFPYNEQFF.

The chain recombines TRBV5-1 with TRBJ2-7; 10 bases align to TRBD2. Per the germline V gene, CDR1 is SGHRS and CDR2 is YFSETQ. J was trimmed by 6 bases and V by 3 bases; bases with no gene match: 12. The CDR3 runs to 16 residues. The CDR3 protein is CASSSADSSGRSEQYF. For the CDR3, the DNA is TGCGCCAGCAGCTCCGCGGACTCTAGCGGGAGAAGCGAGCAGTACTTC.

The CDR3 nucleotides read TGTGCCAGCAGCCAGACTACCTACGAGCAGTACTTC. Its protein is CASSQTTYEQYF. This chain links TRBV28 with TRBJ2-7, with D possibly being TRBD2 (5 bases). Germline CDR1 MDHEN, CDR2 SYDVKM. Trimming cost V 6 bases and J 2 bases, with 8 bases left between them. The CDR3 spans 12 residues.

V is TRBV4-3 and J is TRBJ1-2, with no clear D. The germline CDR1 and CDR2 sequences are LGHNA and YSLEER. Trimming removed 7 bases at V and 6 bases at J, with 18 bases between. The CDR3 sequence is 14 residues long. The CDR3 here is CASTPFGGLDGYTF. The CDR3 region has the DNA TGCGCCAGCACCCCGTTCGGCGGACTCGATGGCTACACCTTC.

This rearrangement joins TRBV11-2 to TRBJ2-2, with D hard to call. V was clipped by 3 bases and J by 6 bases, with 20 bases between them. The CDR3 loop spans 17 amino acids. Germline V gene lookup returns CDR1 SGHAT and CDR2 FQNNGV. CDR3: CASSLARPLPKAGELFF. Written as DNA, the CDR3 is TGTGCCAGCAGCTTGGCCCGCCCTCTCCCGAAGGCCGGGGAGCTGTTTTTT.